A single sample gave rise to the 13 T cell receptor beta chains below, sequenced in a study of blood T cell repertoires in COVID-19. The protocol was immunoSEQ multiplex PCR, while the TCRdb copy is restricted to in-frame clones and leaves out a portion. The table records under 300,000 clones, more than 70% of them present only once. Specimen: peripheral blood. These receptors were taken from a man older than 75 with acute or convalescent COVID-19.

The genes are TRBV12-3 or TRBV12-4 and TRBJ2-7, with 7 bases that match TRBD1. This CDR3 spans 13 amino acids. V lost 7 bases to trimming and J lost 4 bases; unmatched junction nucleotides: 7. Here the CDR3 reads CASTVTGKYEQYF. The CDR3 nucleotides read TGTGCCAGCACTGTGACAGGGAAGTACGAGCAGTACTTC.

The chain carries TRBV18 and TRBJ2-1, with TRBD1 matching 7 bases. Per germline, CDR1 KGHSH and CDR2 LQKENI. J lost 3 bases, V lost 4 bases, and 6 bases had no gene match. CDR3 length equals 15 residues. CDR3 DNA sequence: TGTGCCAGCTCACTGACAGGGCAGTACTACAATGAGCAGTTCTTC. Protein sequence: CASSLTGQYYNEQFF.

This clone has only one observation. The V gene is TRBV4-1, the J gene TRBJ2-5; D ambiguous. Deletions cut 0 bases from V and 1 base from J, with 15 bases between. CDR3 size: 17 residues. CDR1 and CDR2 from the germline V gene are MGHRA and YSYEKL. The CDR3 loop reads CASSQDLERSSQETQYF. The CDR3, as DNA: TGCGCCAGCAGCCAAGATTTGGAAAGGAGCTCCCAAGAGACCCAGTACTTC.

This chain links TRBV29-1 with TRBJ2-7; TRBD1 aligns across 10 bases. There are 16 residues in the CDR3. The V gene's germline CDR1 is SQVTM and CDR2 ANQGSEA. Trimming took 5 bases from V and 1 from J; bases not matched to a gene: 11. The CDR3 DNA is TGCAGCGTTTACCCGGGACAGGGGATTGAGTCCTACGAGCAGTACTTC. As protein: CSVYPGQGIESYEQYF.

This clone was counted a few times. The J gene is TRBJ1-6, the V gene TRBV5-1; 8 bases are shared with TRBD1. V was pared by 4 bases and J by 1 base, with 4 bases of the junction left unmatched. The CDR3 spans 16 residues. Germline V gives CDR1 SGHRS, CDR2 YFSETQ. The CDR3 DNA reads as TGCGCCAGCAGCCCCGGACAGGGTTCCTATAATTCACCCCTCCACTTT. This codes for CASSPGQGSYNSPLHF.

This sequence joins TRBV28 and TRBJ1-1; TRBD1 is a possible D gene (6 bases). Trimming cost V 1 base and J 5 bases, with 14 bases left between them. This CDR3 has 15 amino acids. Germline V gives CDR1 MDHEN, CDR2 SYDVKM. The CDR3 nucleotides are TGTGCCAGCAGTTTATTCTCCAGGGGTAATACTGAAGCTTTCTTT. Translated: CASSLFSRGNTEAFF.

V usage is TRBV5-1 and J usage is TRBJ2-7; D is perhaps TRBD1 (6 bases). This CDR3 is 14 amino acids long. The germline gives CDR1 SGHRS, CDR2 YFSETQ. Trimming pared 3 bases from V and 2 bases from J, leaving 12 bases between. In nucleotides, the CDR3 is TGCGCCAGCAGCTCCCTGACAGGCACCTACGAGCAGTACTTC. This translates into CASSSLTGTYEQYF.

This chain joins TRBV11-2 and TRBJ2-7, with D unclear. The ends were cut back, 5 bases at V and 3 bases at J, with 5 bases in the middle. Germline V gene lookup returns CDR1 SGHAT and CDR2 FQNNGV. The CDR3 covers 11 residues. CDR3 sequence (DNA): TGTGCCAGCAGCCCTTACTACGAGCAGTACTTC. Amino acid sequence: CASSPYYEQYF.

J is TRBJ1-1 and V is TRBV19; no clear D gene. CDR1 and CDR2 (germline): LNHDA, SQIVND (reference sequence). This CDR3 is 14 amino acids long. V shed 3 bases and J shed 1 base, with 9 bases lying between them. The CDR3 loop is CASSMLWPNTEAFF. CDR3 bases: TGTGCCAGTAGTATGCTCTGGCCGAACACTGAAGCTTTCTTT.

This clone came up once. This chain connects TRBV7-9 to TRBJ1-2; possibly TRBD1 for D (6 bases). CDR3 length: 16 amino acids. Trimming stripped 1 base from V and 6 bases from J, with 18 bases between. CDR1 is SEHNR and CDR2 is FQNEAQ in the germline V gene (reference sequence). CDR3 in DNA: TGTGCCAGCAGCTTAGACCCCCGGACAGACCCCCATGGCTACACCTTC. The encoded protein is CASSLDPRTDPHGYTF.

The chain joins TRBV28 to TRBJ1-5; a possible D gene is TRBD1 (6 bases). In germline, CDR1 is MDHEN, CDR2 SYDVKM. This CDR3 region has 14 residues. Trimming removed 5 bases from V and 4 bases from J, with 12 bases in between. The CDR3 sequence: CASSLGHQNQPQHF. DNA of the CDR3: TGTGCCAGCAGTCTGGGACACCAGAATCAGCCCCAGCATTTT.

The CDR3 spells CASSVAGRGRNIQYF. The CDR3 region has the DNA TGTGCCAGCAGCGTAGCCGGGAGGGGGCGAAACATTCAGTACTTC. This sequence joins TRBV7-3 and TRBJ2-4; D is possibly TRBD2 (8 bases). CDR1 is SGHTA and CDR2 is FQGTGA in the germline V gene. This CDR3 has 15 amino acids. V dropped 5 bases and J dropped 6 bases, with 17 bases sitting between them.

The chain recombines TRBV12-3 or TRBV12-4 with TRBJ2-7, with D possibly TRBD1 on 5 matching bases. V was shortened by 4 bases and J by 6 bases, with 13 bases between the two germline ends. CDR3 length: 13 amino acids. The CDR3 is CASSSYVGVEQYF. CDR3 coding DNA: TGTGCCAGCAGTTCCTACGTAGGGGTCGAGCAGTACTTC.